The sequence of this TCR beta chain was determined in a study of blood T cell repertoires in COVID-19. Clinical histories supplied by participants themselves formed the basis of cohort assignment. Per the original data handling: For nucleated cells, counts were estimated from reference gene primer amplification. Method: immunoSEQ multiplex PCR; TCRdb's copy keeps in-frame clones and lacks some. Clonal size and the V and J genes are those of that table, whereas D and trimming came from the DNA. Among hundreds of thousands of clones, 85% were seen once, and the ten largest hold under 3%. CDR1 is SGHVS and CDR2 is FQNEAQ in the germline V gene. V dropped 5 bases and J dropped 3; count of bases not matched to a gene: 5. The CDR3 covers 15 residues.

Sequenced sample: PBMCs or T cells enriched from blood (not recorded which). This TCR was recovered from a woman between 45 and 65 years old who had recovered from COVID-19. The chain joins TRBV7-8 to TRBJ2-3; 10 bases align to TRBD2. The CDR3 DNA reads TGTGCCAGCAGCACGACTAGCGGGTGGACAGATACGCAGTATTTT. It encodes CASSTTSGWTDTQYF.